This TCR beta chain derives from a study of blood T cell repertoires in COVID-19. The overall study: From the United States, Italy and Spain came samples of acute and convalescent COVID-19. PBMCs, B-cell-depleted T cells, or T cells were the source of the cDNA or gDNA that made up the material.

The J segment lost 6 bases and the V segment lost 0 bases, leaving 1 base of the junction unmatched. CDR3 size: 14 residues. Germline CDR1 and CDR2: SEHNR and FQNEAQ (reference sequence). As processed by the authors: The authors estimated nucleated cell counts from reference gene primer amplification. TCRdb keeps only in-frame clones here, not all; method: immunoSEQ multiplex PCR. D and trimming come from the DNA, and the V and J calls and clone size come from that table. The sample records 55,000 to 80,000 clones, around 82% being singletons. The rearrangement joins TRBV7-9 to TRBJ2-2; 7 positions agree with TRBD2. The sample taken for sequencing was peripheral blood. The sequence was obtained from a human donor in a cohort sampled during active COVID-19. The chain's CDR3 is CASSLARGAGELFF. The DNA for the CDR3 is TGTGCCAGCAGCTTAGCTCGGGGGGCCGGGGAGCTGTTTTTT.